The 17 T cell receptor beta chains below come from one sample, sequenced in a study of graft-versus-host responses after intestinal transplantation. No antigen is known for these receptors. Sequenced by immunoSEQ multiplex PCR; TCRdb stores in-frame clones only, minus some. The repertoire holds more than 100,000 clones, with over 85% as singletons. This specimen was unstimulated CD8+ T cells sorted from spleen or lymph node cells, taken before intestinal transplant. The receptors were gathered from a human donor who received an intestinal transplant.

Worth noting for this clone: The same CDR3 also results from other DNA sequences found in this sample. This chain links TRBV4-1 with TRBJ1-1; no reliable D call. This CDR3 region has 11 residues. The germline CDR1 and CDR2 sequences are MGHRA and YSYEKL. Trimming pared 0 bases from V and 4 bases from J, leaving 0 bases between. The CDR3, as DNA: TGCGCCAGCAGCCAAGACACTGAAGCTTTCTTT. Translated, it gives CASSQDTEAFF.

This clone was detected only once. The CDR3 here is CASSLGGYEQYF. The CDR3, as DNA: TGTGCCAGCAGCCTGGGGGGTTACGAGCAGTACTTC. V and J are TRBV5-4 and TRBJ2-7; D possibly corresponds to TRBD2 (6 bases). The CDR3 is 12 amino acids. V lost 4 bases to trimming and J lost 4 bases, with 9 bases between them. CDR1 SGHNT and CDR2 YYREEE come from the germline V gene (reference sequence).

The chain has TRBV11-3 and TRBJ1-1; the D gene is possibly TRBD1 (5 bases). Deletions cut 5 bases from V and 0 bases from J, with 16 bases between. Germline CDR1 SGHNT, CDR2 YENEEA. The CDR3 runs 16 residues. The CDR3 coding sequence is TGTGCCAGCAGCCCAGGGAGGGGCTGGATGAACACTGAAGCTTTCTTT. Residues: CASSPGRGWMNTEAFF.

The V gene is TRBV4-1, the J gene TRBJ2-5; no clear D gene. Trimming took 2 bases from V and 5 from J, leaving 9 bases between them. CDR1 is MGHRA, CDR2 YSYEKL, per germline. This CDR3 region has 13 residues. Written as DNA, the CDR3 is TGCGCCAGCAGCCAACGGCTATCTGAGACCCAGTACTTC. It specifies CASSQRLSETQYF.

In its sample, this clone was seen once. The gene calls are TRBV7-6 and TRBJ2-2; 9 bases line up with TRBD2. Germline V gene sequence: CDR1 SGHVS, CDR2 FNYEAQ. This CDR3 comprises 16 residues. Trimming took 5 bases from V and 7 from J; bases not matched to a gene: 11. CDR3 coding DNA: TGTGCCAGCAGCCCCCGTGTGGCGGGGGGGGGCGGGGAGCTGTTTTTT. Its translation: CASSPRVAGGGGELFF.

The CDR3 sequence: CASSQEWTANTIYF. The CDR3 DNA reads as TGTGCCAGCAGCCAAGAGTGGACAGCAAACACCATATATTTT. The chain has TRBV14 and TRBJ1-3; tentative D call: TRBD1 (6 bases). CDR1 is SGHDN and CDR2 is FVKESK in the germline V gene. Trimming took off 0 bases at V and 6 bases at J, with 9 bases between the two ends. CDR3 length: 14 residues.

The chain couples TRBV21-1 to TRBJ1-1; TRBD1 is taken as the D call from the table, unchecked against the DNA. TRBV21-1 is a recognized pseudogene. The CDR3 length is 17 residues. CDR3: CASSRASSSQGSTEAFF. The CDR3 nucleotides are TGTGCCAGCAGCAGGGCCAGCTCGTCACAGGGGAGCACTGAAGCTTTCTTT.

V usage is TRBV29-1 and J usage is TRBJ2-7, with D perhaps TRBD2 (5 bases). V lost 6 bases and J 4 bases, leaving 19 bases between the germline ends. The CDR3 loop spans 14 amino acids. Germline V gene lookup returns CDR1 SQVTM and CDR2 ANQGSEA. The CDR3 loop reads CSVIRPGVSYEQYF. The DNA of the CDR3 is TGCAGCGTCATTCGCCCCGGGGTTTCGTACGAGCAGTACTTC.

This clone was counted only a few times. The rearrangement joins TRBV6-1 to TRBJ2-7; possibly TRBD2 for D (6 bases). Germline CDR1 is MNHNS and CDR2 is SASEGT. This CDR3 region has 14 residues. V lost 5 bases and J 2 bases, leaving 13 bases between the germline ends. Here the CDR3 reads CASSPAGQAYEQYF. CDR3 nucleotides: TGTGCCAGCAGTCCCGCGGGGCAGGCCTACGAGCAGTACTTC.

The chain is built from TRBV10-3 and TRBJ1-1, with TRBD1 matching 11 bases. The CDR3 has 14 residues. V lost 2 bases and J lost 6; bases outside the gene matches: 2. Germline-derived CDR1 and CDR2 are ENHRY and SYGVKD. The CDR3 sequence: CAISETGQGAEAFF. CDR3 nucleotide sequence: TGTGCCATCAGTGAGACGGGACAGGGGGCTGAAGCTTTCTTT.

In the case of this clone: A junction end diverges from the germline sequence, so it may reflect a read error. Distinct nucleotide sequences in the sample also encode this CDR3. The V call is TRBV11-3, the J call TRBJ1-2; 9 positions match TRBD1. This CDR3 region has 14 residues. Germline CDR1 and CDR2: SGHNT and YENEEA. DNA for the CDR3: TGCGCCAGCAGGAGATTCAATACAGGGGGCGGCTACACCTTC. Protein sequence: CASRRFNTGGGYTF.

The CDR3 DNA follows: TGTGCCAGCAGTGGGGACAACTGGAACACTGAAGCTTTCTTT. Its translation is CASSGDNWNTEAFF. The chain joins TRBV6-1 to TRBJ1-1, with D possibly matching TRBD1 (6 bases). Germline V gene sequence: CDR1 MNHNS, CDR2 SASEGT. This CDR3 is 14 amino acids long. Trimming took 4 bases from V and 1 from J, leaving 10 bases between them.

V is TRBV13 and J is TRBJ2-7; D ambiguous. V gave up 1 base and J gave up 3 bases, with 7 bases separating them. The CDR3 extends over 13 amino acids. Germline V lookup: CDR1 PRHDT, CDR2 FYEKMQ (reference sequence). The CDR3, as DNA: TGTGCCAGCAGCTTAGTTTTAGGCTACGAGCAGTACTTC. Its translation is CASSLVLGYEQYF. The whole variable domain, filled in from reference TRBV13 and TRBJ2-7, reads AAGVIQSPRHLIKEKRETATLKCYPIPRHDTVYWYQQGPGQDPQFLISFYEKMQSDKGSIPDRFSAQQFSDYHSELNMSSLELGDSALYFCASSLVLGYEQYFGPGTRLTVT.

The rearrangement uses TRBV11-3 and TRBJ2-7, with no clear D. The V end lost 5 bases, the J end lost 2 bases, and 19 bases lay between the germline ends. This CDR3 is 16 amino acids long. CDR1 SGHNT and CDR2 YENEEA come from the germline V gene. The CDR3 here is CASSPHVSGYTYEQYF. In DNA, the CDR3 is TGTGCCAGCAGCCCCCACGTTTCGGGCTACACCTACGAGCAGTACTTC.

The chain couples TRBV5-4 to TRBJ1-2, with 10 bases lining up with TRBD1. The CDR3 loop spans 14 amino acids. Germline V lookup: CDR1 SGHNT, CDR2 YYREEE (reference sequence). After removal of 0 bases from V and 8 bases from J, the junction contained 4 bases not matched to a gene. The CDR3 nucleotides are TGTGCCAGCAGCTTGGTTGGACAGGGGGGAGGCTACACCTTC. Amino acid sequence: CASSLVGQGGGYTF.

The chain joins TRBV5-1 to TRBJ1-4; no firm D call. Germline assignment: CDR1 SGHRS and CDR2 YFSETQ. This CDR3 has 14 amino acids. Trimming shortened V by 4 bases and J by 7 bases, and 14 bases separated the two germline ends. CDR3 coding DNA: TGCGCCAGCAGCCCATCCGGTCGGAGTGAAAAACTGTTTTTT. Encoded protein: CASSPSGRSEKLFF.

The chain is built from TRBV29-1 and TRBJ2-7; 9 bases line up with TRBD1. The CDR3 runs to 13 residues. Trimming cost V 4 bases and J 6 bases; bases outside gene matches: 7. Germline V CDR1 and CDR2: SQVTM, ANQGSEA. The CDR3 is CSVGAGTGIEQYF. The CDR3 DNA reads as TGCAGCGTTGGGGCCGGGACAGGGATCGAGCAGTACTTC.